This T cell receptor (beta chain) is from a study of CD8 T cells in ankylosing spondylitis. Overall study findings and caveats: Matched synovial fluid from ankylosing spondylitis patients was reported to be enriched for disease-linked clones. A CD8+ phenotype characterized the disease-linked clones, which were relatively rare in peripheral blood.

TCRdb reprocessed the 5' RACE reads via MiXCR and lists one record per CDR3 protein. Here the sample spans tens of thousands of distinct CDR3 sequences, 6.2% being singletons. This clonotype was counted only a few times. Its antigen is currently unknown. The TCR originated in a male donor with ankylosing spondylitis. Sequencing was performed on synovial fluid, either unsorted or a sorted T cell fraction (not recorded which).

The CDR3 loop reads CASSFNLGQEQKTQYF. DNA of the CDR3: TGTGCCAGCAGCTTTAATCTCGGTCAGGAGCAGAAGACCCAGTACTTC. This chain links TRBV7-9 with TRBJ2-5, with unresolved D. The germline V and J ends were trimmed by 3 bases and 6 bases, with 20 bases remaining between them. The CDR3 contains 16 residues. Germline assignment: CDR1 SEHNR and CDR2 FQNEAQ (reference sequence).